Listed here are 8 T cell receptor beta chains from one sample, sequenced in a study of shared clonotypes between healthy human individuals (TCRdb year 2020). The library was built by means of the immunoSEQ multiplex PCR assay. TCRdb retrieved this table from immuneACCESS and kept in-frame rearrangements only. Not all clones are present; in checked studies, unresolved V genes account for under half, and no reason is known for the remainder. The sample profile shows about 520,000 clones; about 85% of them were found once. Approximately 12% of the sample goes to the ten largest clones. The sequenced material came from PBMCs. The receptors here all came from a woman aged 40 to 55 in good health. Some clones in this sample may be carry-over from other donors' samples.

The genes are TRBV6-1 and TRBJ1-2; TRBD1 might be the D (5 bases). V dropped 8 bases and J dropped 8 bases, with 9 bases sitting between them. Germline V lookup: CDR1 MNHNS, CDR2 SASEGT. The CDR3 consists of 10 residues. CDR3 nucleotides: TGTGCCAGCTGGGGGGAAGGCTACACCTTC. This translates into CASWGEGYTF.

This CDR3 reads CAISEYRERSYEQYF. The CDR3 coding sequence is TGTGCCATCAGTGAGTACCGGGAGCGCTCCTACGAGCAGTACTTC. The rearrangement uses TRBV10-3 and TRBJ2-7, with D possibly matching TRBD2 (6 bases). V gave up 1 base and J gave up 0 bases, with 10 bases separating them. Germline V CDR1 and CDR2: ENHRY, SYGVKD. CDR3 length equals 15 residues.

Comment on this clone: One base separates it from a far larger clone, so it is likely a read error. The chain employs TRBV28 and TRBJ1-5, with D unclear. This CDR3 spans 13 amino acids. Germline V gives CDR1 MDHEN, CDR2 SYDVKM. The chain's CDR3 is CAIREGLNRPQHF. The DNA for the CDR3 is TGTGCCATACGGGAGGGTCTTAATCGGCCCCAGCATTTT.

Concerning this clone: Other DNA sequences from this sample encode an identical CDR3 as well. The chain is built from TRBV18 and TRBJ2-3; no reliable D call. Germline CDR1 KGHSH, CDR2 LQKENI. V dropped 3 bases and J dropped 3 bases, with 4 bases sitting between them. The CDR3 has 12 amino acids. The chain's CDR3 is CASSPPTDTQYF. CDR3 DNA: TGTGCCAGCTCACCGCCTACAGATACGCAGTATTTT.

This chain uses TRBV7-6 with TRBJ1-3; 8 positions match TRBD1. V gave up 5 bases and J gave up 0 bases; unmatched junction bases: 6. The germline gives CDR1 SGHVS, CDR2 FNYEAQ. The CDR3 covers 16 residues. The chain's CDR3 is CASSVDRARSGNTIYF. DNA for the CDR3: TGTGCCAGCAGCGTGGACAGGGCGCGCTCTGGAAACACCATATATTTT.

The chain combines TRBV29-1 with TRBJ2-1; the D is unclear. Germline CDR1 SQVTM, CDR2 ANQGSEA. Trimming stripped 4 bases from V and 9 bases from J, with 13 bases between. This CDR3 contains 12 residues. The CDR3 nucleotides read TGCAGCGTTGTGGAGCAAATTGGTGAGCAGTTCTTC. It encodes CSVVEQIGEQFF.

The rearrangement joins TRBV9 to TRBJ1-1; tentative D call: TRBD1 (5 bases). This CDR3 comprises 14 residues. From germline, CDR1 is SGDLS and CDR2 YYNGEE. Trimming took off 8 bases at V and 2 bases at J, with 16 bases between the two ends. The CDR3 DNA reads TGTGCCAGTTATCAGGGAACCCTAAACACTGAAGCTTTCTTT. Translated: CASYQGTLNTEAFF.

The chain is built from TRBV5-1 and TRBJ2-7, with 8 bases aligning to TRBD1. CDR3 length equals 16 residues. Germline lookup yields CDR1 SGHRS and CDR2 YFSETQ. Trimming took 7 bases from V and 5 from J; bases not matched to a gene: 17. The CDR3 nucleotides read TGCGCCAGCGGGGAGACAGGGGCCCTCAGTGTCCACGAGCAGTACTTC. Translating gives CASGETGALSVHEQYF.